Presented here are 13 T cell receptor beta chains from one specimen sequenced in a study of T cell changes during pregnancy in multiple sclerosis. This table comes from immunoSEQ multiplex PCR, and its TCRdb copy is limited to in-frame clones, with some not included. The sample lists about 92,000 clones, approximately 92% occurring once. Sequencing used peripheral blood, obtained in the first trimester of pregnancy. The receptor set was obtained from a female donor with multiple sclerosis, enrolled in a pregnancy study.

The J gene is TRBJ1-2, the V gene TRBV28; 8 bases map to TRBD1. The ends lost 5 bases at V and 0 bases at J; junction bases unmatched: 11. The germline gives CDR1 MDHEN, CDR2 SYDVKM. The CDR3 has 17 amino acids. The CDR3 spells CASSTLDRGGSNYGYTF. CDR3 in DNA: TGTGCCAGCAGTACACTCGACAGGGGTGGATCTAACTATGGCTACACCTTC.

The chain recombines TRBV5-1 with TRBJ2-3; D is possibly TRBD1 (5 bases). The germline V gene encodes CDR1 SGHRS and CDR2 YFSETQ. V lost 2 bases, J lost 2 bases, and 18 bases lay in between. This CDR3 is built from 17 residues. CDR3 region: CASSFRQRGSVTDTQYF. CDR3 coding DNA: TGCGCCAGCAGCTTCCGACAAAGGGGCTCGGTCACAGATACGCAGTATTTT. The full variable domain, its missing parts supplied by reference TRBV5-1 and TRBJ2-3, is KAGVTQTPRYLIKTRGQQVTLSCSPISGHRSVSWYQQTPGQGLQFLFEYFSETQRNKGNFPGRFSGRQFSNSRSEMNVSTLELGDSALYLCASSFRQRGSVTDTQYFGPGTRLTVL.

The rearrangement uses TRBV19 and TRBJ1-5, with 8 bases fitting TRBD1. This CDR3 spans 13 amino acids. Germline V gene sequence: CDR1 LNHDA, CDR2 SQIVND (reference sequence). J lost 2 bases, V lost 7 bases, and 1 base had no gene match. The CDR3 sequence is CASKGQGNQPQHF. DNA for the CDR3: TGTGCCAGTAAGGGACAGGGCAATCAGCCCCAGCATTTT.

In its sample, this clone was seen once. This chain connects TRBV11-2 to TRBJ1-1; D is unresolved. Trimming took 1 base from V and 6 from J, leaving 12 bases between them. From germline, CDR1 is SGHAT and CDR2 FQNNGV. The CDR3 totals 14 residues. The CDR3 is CASSLVIRPSEAFF. In DNA, the CDR3 is TGTGCCAGCAGCTTAGTTATCAGGCCCTCTGAAGCTTTCTTT.

V usage is TRBV7-8 and J usage is TRBJ2-2, with D perhaps TRBD1 (5 bases). This CDR3 is 15 amino acids long. Germline lookup yields CDR1 SGHVS and CDR2 FQNEAQ. V was shortened by 6 bases and J by 4 bases, with 15 bases between the two germline ends. The CDR3 DNA is TGTGCCAGCAGTCTCCTAGGGGTTGGCACCGGGGAGCTGTTTTTT. Its translation: CASSLLGVGTGELFF. Supplemented by reference TRBV7-8 and TRBJ2-2, the full variable domain reads GAGVSQSPRYKVAKRGQDVALRCDPISGHVSLFWYQQALGQGPEFLTYFQNEAQLDKSGLPSDRFFAERPEGSVSTLKIQRTQQEDSAVYLCASSLLGVGTGELFFGEGSRLTVL.

The chain couples TRBV5-6 to TRBJ2-1, with TRBD2 identical over 9 bases. Germline V gives CDR1 SGHDT, CDR2 YYEEEE. The ends lost 4 bases at V and 3 bases at J; junction bases unmatched: 5. The CDR3 length is 15 residues. This CDR3 is CASSRRTSDYNEQFF. Written as DNA, the CDR3 is TGTGCCAGCAGCCGACGGACTAGCGACTACAATGAGCAGTTCTTC.

The chain carries TRBV15 and TRBJ2-3; a possible D gene is TRBD2 (6 bases). The CDR3 totals 14 residues. V was shortened by 0 bases and J by 10 bases, with 14 bases between the two germline ends. CDR1 and CDR2 from the germline V gene are LNHNV and YYDKDF (reference sequence). CDR3 residues: CATSREGEVEAQYF. The CDR3 DNA reads as TGTGCCACCAGCAGAGAGGGGGAGGTGGAGGCGCAGTATTTT.

V usage is TRBV27 and J usage is TRBJ2-3; weak D call: TRBD2 (6 bases). V dropped 2 bases and J dropped 1 base, with 7 bases sitting between them. Germline lookup yields CDR1 MNHEY and CDR2 SMNVEV (reference sequence). The CDR3 runs to 14 residues. CDR3 protein: CASSLVAGTDTQYF. CDR3 nucleotides: TGTGCCAGCAGTTTAGTAGCGGGCACAGATACGCAGTATTTT.

The chain links TRBV5-1 to TRBJ1-1, with unresolved D. The germline V and J ends were trimmed by 1 base and 1 base, with 5 bases remaining between them. Germline V gene lookup returns CDR1 SGHRS and CDR2 YFSETQ. The CDR3 length is 13 residues. CDR3 sequence: CASSLRGNTEAFF. The CDR3 coding sequence is TGCGCCAGCAGCTTGCGAGGGAACACTGAAGCTTTCTTT.

In this sample, this clone turned up once. The CDR3 nucleotides are TGTGCCAGCAGCCCGAGCGGGAGGGCCGAAGCCGATACGCAGTATTTT. This codes for CASSPSGRAEADTQYF. The V call is TRBV14, the J call TRBJ2-3, with 10 nucleotides matching TRBD2. The ends lost 4 bases at V and 6 bases at J; junction bases unmatched: 10. CDR3 size: 16 residues. The germline gives CDR1 SGHDN, CDR2 FVKESK.

CDR3 DNA: TGTGCCAGCATCCCGACAGGGGATATATCAGATACGCAGTATTTT. As protein: CASIPTGDISDTQYF. This chain uses TRBV2 with TRBJ2-3; 8 bases agree with TRBD1. V was clipped by 7 bases and J by 4 bases; unmatched bases: 10. Germline loops: CDR1 SNHLY, CDR2 FYNNEI. This CDR3 has 15 residues. Using reference TRBV2 and TRBJ2-3 for the parts outside the CDR3, the full variable domain is EPEVTQTPSHQVTQMGQEVILRCVPISNHLYFYWYRQILGQKVEFLVSFYNNEISEKSEIFDDQFSVERPDGSNFTLKIRSTKLEDSAMYFCASIPTGDISDTQYFGPGTRLTVL.

V and J are TRBV4-1 and TRBJ2-1; 9 positions agree with TRBD2. Losses at the gene ends were 1 base for V and 5 bases for J; bases not matched to a gene: 6. From germline, CDR1 is MGHRA and CDR2 YSYEKL. CDR3 length: 16 residues. The CDR3 spells CASSQVASGVNNEQFF. The CDR3 region has the DNA TGCGCCAGCAGCCAAGTCGCTAGCGGGGTCAACAATGAGCAGTTCTTC.

The CDR3 nucleotides are TGTGCCAGTAATTCACTAGCGGGAGGCGGGGAGCTGTTTTTT. Encoded protein: CASNSLAGGGELFF. V usage is TRBV19 and J usage is TRBJ2-2, with 12 bases fitting TRBD2. CDR1 and CDR2 (germline): LNHDA, SQIVND (reference sequence). V shed 7 bases, J shed 7 bases, and the junction held 4 bases outside the gene matches. The CDR3 totals 14 residues. Drawing the rest from reference TRBV19 and TRBJ2-2, the complete variable domain is DGGITQSPKYLFRKEGQNVTLSCEQNLNHDAMYWYRQDPGQGLRLIYYSQIVNDFQKGDIAEGYSVSREKKESFPLTVTSAQKNPTAFYLCASNSLAGGGELFFGEGSRLTVL.